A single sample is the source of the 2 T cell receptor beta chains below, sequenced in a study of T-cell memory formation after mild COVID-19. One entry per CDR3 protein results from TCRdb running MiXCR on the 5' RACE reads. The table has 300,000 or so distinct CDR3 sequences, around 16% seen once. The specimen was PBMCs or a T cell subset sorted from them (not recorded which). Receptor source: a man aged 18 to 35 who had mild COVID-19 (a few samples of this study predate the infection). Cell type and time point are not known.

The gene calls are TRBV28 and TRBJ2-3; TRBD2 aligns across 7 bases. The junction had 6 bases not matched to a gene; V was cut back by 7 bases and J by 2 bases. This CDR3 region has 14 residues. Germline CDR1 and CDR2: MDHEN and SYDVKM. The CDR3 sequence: CASKWSGITDTQYF. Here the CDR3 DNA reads TGTGCCAGCAAATGGAGCGGGATCACAGATACGCAGTATTTT.

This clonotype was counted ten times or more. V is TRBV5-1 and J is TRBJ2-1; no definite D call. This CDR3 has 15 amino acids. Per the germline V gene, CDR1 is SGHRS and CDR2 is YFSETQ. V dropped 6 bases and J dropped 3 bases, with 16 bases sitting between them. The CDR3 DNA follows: TGCGCCAGCAACCCGGGCCCAGACTTCTACAATGAGCAGTTCTTC. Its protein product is CASNPGPDFYNEQFF.